The text below deals with one T cell receptor (beta chain). This entry comes from a study of molecular identifiers for immune sequencing clone quantification. The CDR3 covers 12 residues. J gave up 4 bases and V 10 bases, and 7 bases lay outside the gene matches. Germline CDR1 ENHRY, CDR2 SYGVKD. TCRdb used MiXCR to reprocess the PCR reads, holding one entry per CDR3 protein. The sample shows roughly 65,000 distinct CDR3 sequences, less than 20% of them seen only once. The clonotype comes from a human donor in good health. Some libraries in this study had Jurkat cell RNA spiked in. This rearrangement joins TRBV10-3 to TRBJ2-7, with TRBD1 matching over 7 bases. The sample was naive CD8+ T cells from blood, with Jurkat cell RNA spiked in. The sample's subset: FACS-sorted CD8+CD4-CCR7+CD45RA+ naive T cells. The CDR3 sequence: CATTTGTYEQYF. The CDR3, as DNA: TGTGCCACGACGACAGGGACGTACGAGCAGTACTTC.